This TCR beta chain originates from a study of T cells expressing NK-cell markers. The wider study: Repertoire data for TCR beta were derived from sorted T cells (CD3+CD56+NKG2C+, CD3+CD56+NKG2C- and CD3+CD56-NKG2C+). Whole-study findings and limits: Questions lingered over whether expanded NKG2C+ T cell clones were HCMV-specific. A range of roughly 1.0-8% of CD8+ T cells consisted of dominant NKG2C+ clonotypes in 5 to 7 donors.

UMIs were included in TCR beta cDNA generated by 5'RACE template switching. Reprocessing the 5' RACE reads, TCRdb reports a single entry for every CDR3 protein and omits DNA. The data show about 440,000 distinct CDR3 sequences, and the top ten clones hold under 7.5%. The germline V gene has CDR1 SGHNT and CDR2 YYREEE (reference sequence). This CDR3 is built from 16 residues. Remarks on this clonotype: Antigen unknown.

The rearrangement joins TRBV5-4 to TRBJ1-2; TCRdb outputs TRBD1, but without DNA this stays unchecked. This receptor was taken from a woman between 18 and 75 years old in good health. Specimen: blood T cells: a sorted CD56 or NKG2C T cell subset, CD4+ or CD8+ T cells, or bulk PBMC T cells (not recorded which). The chain's CDR3 is CASSLGGTGGLDGYTF.